This T cell receptor (beta chain) was recovered during a study of blood T cell repertoires in COVID-19. The J segment lost 6 bases and the V segment lost 6 bases, leaving 6 bases of the junction unmatched. The germline V gene has CDR1 MNHNY and CDR2 SVGAGI (reference sequence). CDR3 length equals 15 residues. Using immunoSEQ multiplex PCR, the repertoire was profiled, and TCRdb retains in-frame clones only, with some absent. The top ten hold approximately 2.5% of the sample, which has 55,000 to 70,000 clones, about nine tenths seen once. J is TRBJ2-3 and V is TRBV6-6; 13 bases line up with TRBD2. The sequencing sample was made of peripheral blood. This TCR was recovered from a man aged 55 to 70 with acute or convalescent COVID-19. This chain's CDR3 is CASSRTSGSKDTQYF. The CDR3 DNA reads as TGTGCCAGCAGCCGGACTAGCGGGAGTAAGGATACGCAGTATTTT.